A selection of T cell receptor beta chains follows, all from one sample in a study of T cells in tuberculosis. Data came from immunoSEQ multiplex PCR; TCRdb stores just in-frame clones and leaves some out. This repertoire shows tens of thousands of clones, around 90% found once; its top ten account for approximately 7.5%. The sample taken for sequencing was PBMCs. The source of these receptors is a donor aged 10-29 years with latent tuberculosis or without tuberculosis infection. Some clones in this sample may be carry-over from other donors' samples. Each CDR3 is given with its conserved first and last residue. The D gene is left open where the match is weak. Some rows have no size entry. The others give once, few or many, or a class for an expanded clone.

TRBV19	15	NA	once	TRBJ1-1	TGTGCCAGTAGTATCGCTACAGGGCGAAGCACTGAAGCTTTCTTT	CASSIATGRSTEAFF
TRBV7-9	15	NA	NA	TRBJ2-3	TGTGCCAGCAGCTTAGACGGCGGGTACACAGATACGCAGTATTTT	CASSLDGGYTDTQYF
TRBV19	14	TRBD1	NA	TRBJ1-4	TGTGCCAGTAGTATGCAGGGGGCGGAGGAAAAACTGTTTTTT	CASSMQGAEEKLFF
TRBV27	13	NA	NA	TRBJ1-1	TGTGCCAGCAGTTTATCAGAGGTCACTGAAGCTTTCTTT	CASSLSEVTEAFF
TRBV7-9	15	NA	NA	TRBJ1-3	TGTGCCAGCAGTGCAGACGGGAGGTCTGGAAACACCATATATTTT	CASSADGRSGNTIYF
TRBV29-1	13	TRBD1	NA	TRBJ1-2	TGCAGCGTCAGGACAGGGGCGGACTATGGCTACACCTTC	CSVRTGADYGYTF
TRBV12-5	14	NA	NA	TRBJ1-1	TGTGCTAGTTTGGCCCCGTGGCAGAACACTGAAGCTTTCTTT	CASLAPWQNTEAFF
TRBV15	17	NA	NA	TRBJ1-3	TGTGCCACCAGCAGAGATCCCGCATCGGGGGCTGGAAACACCATATATTTT	CATSRDPASGAGNTIYF
TRBV2	14	NA	NA	TRBJ2-2	TGTGCCAGCAGTGCTCGCGGGTTGGCCGGGGAGCTGTTTTTT	CASSARGLAGELFF
TRBV5-1	14	TRBD1	NA	TRBJ1-1	TGCGCCAGCAGCCTACAGGGGGCGGGCACTGAAGCTTTCTTT	CASSLQGAGTEAFF
TRBV19	16	TRBD2	NA	TRBJ2-1	TGTGCCAGTAGTATCGAGCGGGGTAGCTCCTACAATGAGCAGTTCTTC	CASSIERGSSYNEQFF
TRBV25-1	14	NA	NA	TRBJ2-3	TGTGCCAGCAGTGAGGCGGGGCGCACAGATACGCAGTATTTT	CASSEAGRTDTQYF
TRBV9	18	TRBD2	NA	TRBJ2-3	TGTGCCAGCAGCGTGGGGTTAGGACTAGCGGCTAGCACAGATACGCAGTATTTT	CASSVGLGLAASTDTQYF
TRBV7-2	12	NA	NA	TRBJ2-1	TGTGCCAGCAGCCCTACCCCGGGTGAGCAGTTCTTC	CASSPTPGEQFF
TRBV9	14	NA	once	TRBJ1-5	TGTGCCAGCAGCGTAGGAGCAGGGGATCAGCCCCAGCATTTT	CASSVGAGDQPQHF
TRBV27	15	NA	NA	TRBJ1-6	TGTGCCAGCAGTCCGAGGGGAGGGCTGAATTCACCCCTCCACTTT	CASSPRGGLNSPLHF
TRBV11-2	17	NA	NA	TRBJ1-3	TGTGCCAGCAGCTTAGGCCCGACAGGTACCTCTGGAAACACCATATATTTT	CASSLGPTGTSGNTIYF
TRBV6-6	13	TRBD1	NA	TRBJ1-2	TGTGCCAGCAGTCCGGACAGGAACTATGGCTACACCTTC	CASSPDRNYGYTF
TRBV7-9	14	NA	once	TRBJ1-1	TGTGCCAGCAGCCTCCCGGGGGTGAACACTGAAGCTTTCTTT	CASSLPGVNTEAFF
TRBV30	12	NA	NA	TRBJ2-7	TGTGCCTGGAGTATCGGGGCCTACGAGCAGTACTTC	CAWSIGAYEQYF
TRBV6-5	13	NA	NA	TRBJ1-5	TGTGCCAGCAGTTACTGGCAGGGACAGCCCCAGCATTTT	CASSYWQGQPQHF
TRBV4-1	11	TRBD1	NA	TRBJ1-1	TGCGCCAGCAGCCGACAGGGAGGACCTTTCTTT	CASSRQGGPFF
TRBV7-8	14	TRBD1	NA	TRBJ2-1	TGTGCCAGCAGCCCTCGGACAGGCGACAATGAGCAGTTCTTC	CASSPRTGDNEQFF
TRBV6-6	14	NA	NA	TRBJ1-5	TGTGCCTTGGGAGGGGAACTTGGCAATCAGCCCCAGCATTTT	CALGGELGNQPQHF
TRBV4-1	15	TRBD1	NA	TRBJ2-7	TGCGCCAGCAGCCACGGGACAGGGTGGTCCTACGAGCAGTACTTC	CASSHGTGWSYEQYF
TRBV10-2	12	NA	once	TRBJ2-7	TGCGCCAGCAGTGAGGGGGCAGACGAGCAGTACTTC	CASSEGADEQYF
TRBV9	16	TRBD1	NA	TRBJ1-2	TGTGCCAGCAGCGTAGTGGACAGGGGGGGAACTGATGGCTACACCTTC	CASSVVDRGGTDGYTF
TRBV27	14	TRBD1	NA	TRBJ2-7	TGTGCCAGCAGTTTCAAGGACAGGGTATCCGAGCAGTACTTC	CASSFKDRVSEQYF
TRBV4-1	17	TRBD2	NA	TRBJ2-1	TGCGCCAGCAGCCTCGGCCCCCTAGCGGGAGGGCCCCATGAGCAGTTCTTC	CASSLGPLAGGPHEQFF
TRBV5-6	16	TRBD1	NA	TRBJ1-1	TGTGCCAGCAGCTCTCGACAGGGGCCGCGTCGGAGTGAAGCTTTCTTT	CASSSRQGPRRSEAFF
TRBV5-1	15	TRBD2	NA	TRBJ2-1	TGCGCCAGCAGCTTGGATCTAGCGGGAGAAGTCGTACAGTTCTTC	CASSLDLAGEVVQFF
TRBV15	12	NA	NA	TRBJ1-2	TGTGCCACCAGTAATCCAGACTATGGCTACACCTTC	CATSNPDYGYTF
TRBV28	12	NA	NA	TRBJ1-1	TGTGCCAGCAGTTTACGGGGTACTGAAGCTTTCTTT	CASSLRGTEAFF
TRBV25-1	14	NA	NA	TRBJ1-3	TGTGCCAGCAGTGGAGGCCAGTCTGGAAACACCATATATTTT	CASSGGQSGNTIYF
TRBV28	13	TRBD1	NA	TRBJ1-1	TGTGCCAGCAGTTCGGACAGGGAGGAAGGAGCTTTCTTT	CASSSDREEGAFF
TRBV29-1	13	NA	NA	TRBJ1-2	TGCAGCGTTGCCGCGAAGACAGGCTATGGCTACACCTTC	CSVAAKTGYGYTF
TRBV10-1	15	NA	once	TRBJ2-7	TGCGCCAGCAGTGATAATTCTGCTGGGAGCTACGAGCAGTACTTC	CASSDNSAGSYEQYF
TRBV13	15	NA	NA	TRBJ2-7	TGTGCCAGCAGCTTAGGCCGGGTAACCAGCTACGAGCAGTACTTC	CASSLGRVTSYEQYF
TRBV15	15	NA	NA	TRBJ2-7	TGTGCCACCAGCAGAGATCCATTCAATGCCTACGAGCAGTACTTC	CATSRDPFNAYEQYF
TRBV19	17	NA	NA	TRBJ1-4	TGTGCCAGTAGTCCCATCTCGATGCTATCAACTAATGAAAAACTGTTTTTT	CASSPISMLSTNEKLFF
TRBV6-6	13	NA	NA	TRBJ2-7	TGTGCCAGCAGTTACGAAACAACCTACGAGCAGTACTTC	CASSYETTYEQYF
TRBV2	14	TRBD1	NA	TRBJ2-5	TGTGCCAGCACGGGACAGGGAATTCAAGAGACCCAGTACTTC	CASTGQGIQETQYF
TRBV5-1	16	TRBD2	NA	TRBJ2-5	TGCGCCAGCAGCTTTCGACTAGCGGGAAAAATAGAGACCCAGTACTTC	CASSFRLAGKIETQYF
TRBV19	15	TRBD1	NA	TRBJ2-7	TGTGCCAGTTCCGCGGGGACAGGTGTCACCTACGAGCAGTACTTC	CASSAGTGVTYEQYF
TRBV7-9	15	NA	once	TRBJ2-3	TGTGCCAGCAGCTTATCAGGGCTCCCCACAGATACGCAGTATTTT	CASSLSGLPTDTQYF
TRBV28	14	TRBD1	NA	TRBJ2-7	TGTGCCAGCAGCCGGGACAGGGGGCTGAACGAGCAGTACTTC	CASSRDRGLNEQYF
TRBV19	14	TRBD1	NA	TRBJ1-5	TGTGCCAGTAGTATATGGACAGGGAATCAGCCCCAGCATTTT	CASSIWTGNQPQHF
TRBV27	15	TRBD2	NA	TRBJ2-7	TGTGCCAGCACCCCCTCGAGCGGGAAGTCCTACGAGCAGTACTTC	CASTPSSGKSYEQYF
TRBV11-2	15	TRBD2	NA	TRBJ2-2	TGTGCCAGCAGCTTAGAACGGGGGGTAACCGGGGAGCTGTTTTTT	CASSLERGVTGELFF
TRBV7-2	15	NA	NA	TRBJ1-2	TGTGCCAGCAGCCCGGTACAGGGCCTCGGCTATGGCTACACCTTC	CASSPVQGLGYGYTF
TRBV5-1	16	NA	NA	TRBJ1-1	TGCGCCAGCAGCTTTGCGGCAGGGAAGGAGAACACTGAAGCTTTCTTT	CASSFAAGKENTEAFF
TRBV4-1	14	TRBD2	NA	TRBJ2-1	TGCGCCAGCAGCGTGCTAGCGGGAGGGAATGAGCAGTTCTTC	CASSVLAGGNEQFF
TRBV15	17	TRBD2	NA	TRBJ2-7	TGTGCCACCAGCAGAATAGAACTAGCGCTTACCTCCTACGAGCAGTACTTC	CATSRIELALTSYEQYF